The T cell receptor (beta chain) described here comes from a study of cytomegalovirus exposure and HLA in healthy donors. Study-level background: Earlier, 110 million or so unique TCR beta sequences were recovered from about 170 million T cells by an analysis.

Whole-study findings and limits: Excluded: some indistinguishable V segments such as TRBV6-2 and TRBV6-3. The classifier reportedly diagnosed cytomegalovirus status with high sensitivity and specificity.

As for this clone: No antigen is known for it.

PCR amplification relied on 60 Vbeta primers (plus 13 Jbeta primers). TCRdb's table, derived via immunoSEQ multiplex PCR, lists solely in-frame clones and lacks some. The data show roughly 120,000 clones, over 75% seen once. V shed 7 bases, J shed 9 bases, and the junction held 10 bases outside the gene matches. The CDR3 totals 15 residues. The V gene's germline CDR1 is LNHDA and CDR2 SQIVND (reference sequence). The sequenced sample consisted of PBMCs. This TCR was sampled from a woman in her twenties or thirties in good health and CMV-seropositive. The chain has TRBV19 and TRBJ1-6, with 9 nucleotides matching TRBD1. CDR3 nucleotide sequence: TGTGCCAGTACTAACCGGGACAGGGTCTCTTCACCCCTCCACTTT. It codes for CASTNRDRVSSPLHF.